The present entry profiles one T cell receptor beta chain with its context. What it recognizes is unknown. Trimming at V came to 2 bases and at J to 5 bases, leaving 8 bases not matched to a gene. The germline gives CDR1 DFQATT, CDR2 SNEGSKA (reference sequence). This CDR3 region has 15 residues. TCRdb recomputed calls from the reads with MiXCR, one row per CDR3 protein. The sample records 150,000 to 200,000 distinct CDR3 sequences, 17% being singletons. These data belong to a study of T cell repertoires in cytomegalovirus infection. Findings of the study overall: Totalled public TCR beta family frequency picked out people who carried CMV plus the relevant HLA.

The receptor was isolated from a human donor in good health (CMV status not recorded). Some clones in this sample may be carry-over from other donors' samples. The chain links TRBV20-1 to TRBJ2-1; 8 bases map to TRBD2. The material sequenced was CD8+ T cells from PBMCs. CDR3: CSARPPGGADNEQFF. In nucleotides, the CDR3 is TGCAGTGCTAGACCCCCCGGGGGGGCCGACAATGAGCAGTTCTTC.